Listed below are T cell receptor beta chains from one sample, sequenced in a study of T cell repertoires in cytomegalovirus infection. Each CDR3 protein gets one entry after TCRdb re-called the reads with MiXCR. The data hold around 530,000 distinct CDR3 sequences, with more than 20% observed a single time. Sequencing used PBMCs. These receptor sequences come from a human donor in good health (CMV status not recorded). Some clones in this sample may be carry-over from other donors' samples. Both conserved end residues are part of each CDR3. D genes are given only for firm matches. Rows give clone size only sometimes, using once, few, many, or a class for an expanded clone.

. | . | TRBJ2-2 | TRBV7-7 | TGTGCCAGCAGCTCCGGATACCACGGGGAGCTGTTTTTT | CASSSGYHGELFF
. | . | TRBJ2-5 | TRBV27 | TGTGCCAGCAGTTTATGGGACGGCTGGTACCAAGAGACCCAGTACTTC | CASSLWDGWYQETQYF
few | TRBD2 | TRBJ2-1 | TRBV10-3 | TGTGCCATCGCCCGGGGCGGGAGCTCCTACAATGAGCAGTTCTTC | CAIARGGSSYNEQFF
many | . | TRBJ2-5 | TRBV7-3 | TGTGCCAGCAGCTTAAGCCAGCAAGAGACCCAGTACTTC | CASSLSQQETQYF
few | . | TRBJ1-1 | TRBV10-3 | TGTGCCACCGCTACCGTCAACCGGGGCACTGAAGCTTTCTTT | CATATVNRGTEAFF
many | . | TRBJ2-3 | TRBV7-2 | TGTGCCAGCAGCTTAGTTATGTTCACAGATACGCAGTATTTT | CASSLVMFTDTQYF
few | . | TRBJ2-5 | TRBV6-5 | TGTGCCAGCAGTTACGGGACCACAAGATGGACCCAGTACTTC | CASSYGTTRWTQYF
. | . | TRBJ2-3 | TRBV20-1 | TGCAGTACAAACGGGGTTACAGATACGCAGTATTTT | CSTNGVTDTQYF
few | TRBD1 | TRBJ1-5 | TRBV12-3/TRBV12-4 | TGTGCCAGCAGTTTAAGCAGGGGGTACTATAGCAATCAGCCCCAGCATTTT | CASSLSRGYYSNQPQHF
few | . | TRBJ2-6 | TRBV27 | TGTGCCAGCAGTTTAGGGCACTCTGGGGCCAACGTCCTGACTTTC | CASSLGHSGANVLTF
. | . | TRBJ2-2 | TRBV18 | TGTGCCAGCTCATCTTCCTCAGCTTATTCGAACACCGGGGAGCTGTTTTTT | CASSSSSAYSNTGELFF
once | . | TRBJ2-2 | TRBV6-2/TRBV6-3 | TGTGCCAGCAGTTACTCGAGTGGTAGCGGACTTTCGGGTTACGGGGAGCTGTTTTTT | CASSYSSGSGLSGYGELFF
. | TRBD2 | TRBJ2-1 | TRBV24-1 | TGTGCCACCAGTGATTTTAGTCTAGCGGGAGTGGGGGGGGAGCAGTTCTTC | CATSDFSLAGVGGEQFF
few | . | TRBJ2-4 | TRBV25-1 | TGTGCCACCGAAAGGGGCAGAGAAAACATTCAGTACTTC | CATERGRENIQYF
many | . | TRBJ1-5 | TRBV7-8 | TGTGCCAGCAGCGCACAGGGTACCCAGCCCCAGCATTTT | CASSAQGTQPQHF
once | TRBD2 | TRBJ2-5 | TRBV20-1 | TGCAGTGCTAGAGCGCGGGGGGTGACCCAGTACTTC | CSARARGVTQYF
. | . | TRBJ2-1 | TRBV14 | TGTGCCAGCAGCCGACTAGACTACAATGAGCAGTTCTTC | CASSRLDYNEQFF
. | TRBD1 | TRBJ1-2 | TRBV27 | TGTGCCAGCAGTCGAGGGACAGGGGTTGGCTACACCTTC | CASSRGTGVGYTF
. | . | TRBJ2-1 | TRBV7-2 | TGTGCCAGCAGCTTAGGAAGCCCCAGGGTTCCCTACCTTTTCTCCTACAATGAGCAGTTCTTC | CASSLGSPRVPYLFSYNEQFF
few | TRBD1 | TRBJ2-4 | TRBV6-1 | TGTGCCAGCAGTGGCGGGACAGGGGGAAGGAGGGCCAAAAACATTCAGTACTTC | CASSGGTGGRRAKNIQYF
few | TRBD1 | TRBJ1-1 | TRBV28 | TGTGCCAGCAAGAGACAGGGGAACACTGAAGCTTTCTTT | CASKRQGNTEAFF
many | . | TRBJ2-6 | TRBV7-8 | TGTGCCAGCAGCTTAGGGTTGGGCTCTGGGGCCAACGTCCTGACTTTC | CASSLGLGSGANVLTF
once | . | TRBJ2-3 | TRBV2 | TGTGCCAGCAGTGAGGCCGTTGACAATTGGTCCTTCACAGATACGCAGTATTTT | CASSEAVDNWSFTDTQYF
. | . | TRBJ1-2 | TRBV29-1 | TGCAGCGTTGAAGGGGGCGGCGGCTTCTACACCTTC | CSVEGGGGFYTF
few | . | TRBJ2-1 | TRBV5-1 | TGCGCCAGCAGCTTGAGCCGGAGGTACGGTGAGCAGTTCTTC | CASSLSRRYGEQFF
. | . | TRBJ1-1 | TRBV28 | TGTGCCAGCACTCCCGGACGCTGGGACACTGAAGCTTTCTTT | CASTPGRWDTEAFF
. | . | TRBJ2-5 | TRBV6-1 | TGTGCCAGCGGAGCCATCCCTGGGAAGACCCAGTACTTC | CASGAIPGKTQYF
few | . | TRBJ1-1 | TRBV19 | TGTGCCAGTAGCCCCGGTAGATTATCGGGCAGGGGCACTGAAGCTTTCTTT | CASSPGRLSGRGTEAFF
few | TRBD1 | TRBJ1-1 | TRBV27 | TGTGCCACCGAGGGACTGGTGGGGACAGGGGAAAAACGTGAAGCTTTCTTT | CATEGLVGTGEKREAFF
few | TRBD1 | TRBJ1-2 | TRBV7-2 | TGTGCCAGCAGCTCTAAGACAGGGAGCGGCTACACCTTC | CASSSKTGSGYTF
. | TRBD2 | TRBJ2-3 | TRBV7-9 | TGTGCCAGCAGCTCGAAGACTAGCGGGAGTTCAGATACGCAGTATTTT | CASSSKTSGSSDTQYF
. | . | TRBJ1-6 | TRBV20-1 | TGCAGTGCTAGTACAGGCGACAATTCACCCCTCCACTTT | CSASTGDNSPLHF
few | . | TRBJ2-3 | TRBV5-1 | TGCGCCAGCAGCAGTCAGGCTGCCGACACAGATACGCAGTATTTT | CASSSQAADTDTQYF
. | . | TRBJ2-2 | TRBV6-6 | TGTGCCAGCAGTGGCACAGGGATGAACACCGGGGAGCTGTTTTTT | CASSGTGMNTGELFF
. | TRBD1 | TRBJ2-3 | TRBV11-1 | TGTGCCAGCAGCCCGGGACAGGGCGCTACGCAGTATTTT | CASSPGQGATQYF
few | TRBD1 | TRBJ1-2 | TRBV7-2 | TGCGCCAGCAGCTTAGACATGGGACAGGGAAAGGGTGGCTACACCTTC | CASSLDMGQGKGGYTF
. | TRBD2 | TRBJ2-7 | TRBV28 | TGTGCCAGCAGTTTAAGCGGGGAGAACTACGAGCAGTACTTC | CASSLSGENYEQYF
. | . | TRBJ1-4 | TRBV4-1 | TGCGCCAGCAGCCTGAAAGATGATCCCGAAAAACTGTTTTTT | CASSLKDDPEKLFF
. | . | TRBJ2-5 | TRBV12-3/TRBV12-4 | TGTGCCAGCAGTTTAAGGGAGATCCAGTACTTC | CASSLREIQYF
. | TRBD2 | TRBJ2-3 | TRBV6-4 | TGTGCCAGCAGTGCTAGCGGGGGCACAGATACGCAGTATTTT | CASSASGGTDTQYF
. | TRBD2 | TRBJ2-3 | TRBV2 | TGTGCCAGCAGGACTAGCGGGGGGGATACGCAGTATTTT | CASRTSGGDTQYF
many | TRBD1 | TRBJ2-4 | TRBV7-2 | TGTGCCAGCAGCTGGACAGGGGATCTAAAAAACATTCAGTACTTC | CASSWTGDLKNIQYF
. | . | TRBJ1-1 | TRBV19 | TGTGCCAGTAGTATAGTGGCATGCACTGAAGCTTTCTTT | CASSIVACTEAFF
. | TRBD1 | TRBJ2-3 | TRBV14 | TGTGCCAGCAGCCGTGGGACAGGGGTAACAGATACGCAGTATTTT | CASSRGTGVTDTQYF
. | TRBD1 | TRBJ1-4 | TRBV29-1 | TGCAGCGTCTCCAGACAGGGAATTGGCGAAAAACTGTTTTTT | CSVSRQGIGEKLFF
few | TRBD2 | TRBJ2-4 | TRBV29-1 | TGCAGCGCCAAAAGCGGGACCCAAAACATTCAGTACTTC | CSAKSGTQNIQYF
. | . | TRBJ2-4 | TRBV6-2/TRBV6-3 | TGTGCCAGCAGACTAGGGTACATTCAGTACTTC | CASRLGYIQYF
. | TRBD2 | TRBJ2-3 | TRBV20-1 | TGCAGTGCTAGTGTGTCTAGCGGGAGTGGGGATACGCAGTATTTT | CSASVSSGSGDTQYF
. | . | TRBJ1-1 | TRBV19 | TGTGCCAGTAGTAGGAGGGAGGGAACTGAAGCTTTCTTT | CASSRREGTEAFF
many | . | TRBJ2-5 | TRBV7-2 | TGTGCCAGCAGCCTCGACTTGGGTGGGAAGACCCAGTACTTC | CASSLDLGGKTQYF
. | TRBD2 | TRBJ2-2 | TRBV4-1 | TGCGCCAGCAGCCAAGCGGCTAGCGGGTCGTACACCGGGGAGCTGTTTTTT | CASSQAASGSYTGELFF
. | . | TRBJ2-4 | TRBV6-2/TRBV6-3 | TGTGCCAGCAGTTACTCGAACATGCCTGGGGCCAAAAACATTCAGTACTTC | CASSYSNMPGAKNIQYF
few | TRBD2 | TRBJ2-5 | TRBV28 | TGTGCCAGTCTGACTAGCGGGAGGAAGACCCAGTACTTC | CASLTSGRKTQYF
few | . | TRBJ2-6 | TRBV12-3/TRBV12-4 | TGTGCCAGCAGCCAGGGAAGCTCTGGGGCCAACGTCCTGACTTTC | CASSQGSSGANVLTF
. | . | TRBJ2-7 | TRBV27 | TGTGCCAGCAGTTTATTGGGGGGCCTGAACGAGCAGTACTTC | CASSLLGGLNEQYF